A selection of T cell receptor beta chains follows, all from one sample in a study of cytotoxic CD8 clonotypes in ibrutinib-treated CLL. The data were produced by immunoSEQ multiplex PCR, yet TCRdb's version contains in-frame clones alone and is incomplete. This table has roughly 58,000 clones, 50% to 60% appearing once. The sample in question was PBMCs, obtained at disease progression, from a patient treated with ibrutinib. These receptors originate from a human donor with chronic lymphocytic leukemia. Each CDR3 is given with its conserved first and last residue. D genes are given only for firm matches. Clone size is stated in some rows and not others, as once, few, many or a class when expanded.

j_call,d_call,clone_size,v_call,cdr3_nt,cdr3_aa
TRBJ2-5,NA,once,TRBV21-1,TGTGCCAGCAGCAGAACAAGACCGGGACCGCGGTGCGAGACCCAGTACTTC,CASSRTRPGPRCETQYF
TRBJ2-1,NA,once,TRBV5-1,TGCGCCAGCAGCTCCTCGGGTAATGAGCAGTTCTTC,CASSSSGNEQFF
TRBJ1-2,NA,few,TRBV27,TGTGCCAGCTTCGGGGGATGGGGCTACACCTTC,CASFGGWGYTF
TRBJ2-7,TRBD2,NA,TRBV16,TGTGCCAGCAGCCCCCGGGAGGGCCACGAGCAGTACTTC,CASSPREGHEQYF
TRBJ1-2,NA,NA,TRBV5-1,TGCGCCAGCAGCCAAGGGACAACAACTAACTATGGCTACACCTTC,CASSQGTTTNYGYTF
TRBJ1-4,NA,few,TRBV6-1,TGTGCCAGCAGTGAATACGGCCATGAGAAACTGTTTTTT,CASSEYGHEKLFF
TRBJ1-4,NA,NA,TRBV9,TGTGCCAGCAGCCCCGAGGGGGGCCAGGGGCTCGAAAAACTGTTTTTT,CASSPEGGQGLEKLFF
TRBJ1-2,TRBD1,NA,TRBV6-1,TGTGCCAGCAGTGAGTCCCGGGACAGGGTAGTGGGCGGCGGCTACACCTTC,CASSESRDRVVGGGYTF
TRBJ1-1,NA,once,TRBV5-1,TGCGCCAGCAGCTCGGAGGGCAAGAACACTGAAGCTTTCTTT,CASSSEGKNTEAFF
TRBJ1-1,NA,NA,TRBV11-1,TGTGCCAGCAGCTCTGAAGGGAGGTCGACTGAAGCTTTCTTT,CASSSEGRSTEAFF
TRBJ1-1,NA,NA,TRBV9,TGTGCCAGCAGCGTAGGCACAGGGTGGACTGAAGCTTTCTTT,CASSVGTGWTEAFF
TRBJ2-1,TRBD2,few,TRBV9,TGTGCCAGCAGCCCAGCGCTAGCGGAGTGGAATGAGCAGTTCTTC,CASSPALAEWNEQFF
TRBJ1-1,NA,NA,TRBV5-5,TGTGCCAGCAGCCTCAGTGGGGGAGCTTTCTTT,CASSLSGGAFF
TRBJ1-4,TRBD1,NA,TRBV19,TGTGCCAGTAGTACCGGGACAGGGCGGGAAAAACTGTTTTTT,CASSTGTGREKLFF
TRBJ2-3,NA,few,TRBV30,TGTGCCTGGAGTGTACGTTGGGGCCGCGATACAGATACGCAGTATTTT,CAWSVRWGRDTDTQYF
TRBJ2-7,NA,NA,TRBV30,TGTGCCGCTACCACAGGCTACGAGCAGTACTTC,CAATTGYEQYF
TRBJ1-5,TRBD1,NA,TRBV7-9,TGTGCCAGCAGCTCAGGGGGGGGGAATCAGCCCCAGCATTTT,CASSSGGGNQPQHF
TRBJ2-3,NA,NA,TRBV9,TGTGCCAGCAGCGGTGGGCCCGGCTTTGCAGATACGCAGTATTTT,CASSGGPGFADTQYF
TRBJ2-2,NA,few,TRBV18,TGTGCCAGCTCACCACAGGGGGCGAACACCGGGGAGCTGTTTTTT,CASSPQGANTGELFF
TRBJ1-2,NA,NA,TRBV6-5,TGTGCCAGCAGTTACGGCGGGGGATCGATCGGTGGCTACACCTTC,CASSYGGGSIGGYTF
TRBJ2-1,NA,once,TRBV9,TGTGCCAGCAGCGTCCCCCTCCGCGGGGCCTACAATGAGCAGTTCTTC,CASSVPLRGAYNEQFF
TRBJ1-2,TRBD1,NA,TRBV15,TGTGCCACCAGCAGAGATTGGGAGGACAGGGGCTATGGCTACACCTTC,CATSRDWEDRGYGYTF
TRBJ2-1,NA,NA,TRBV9,TGTGCCAGCAGCGGAGGGGGGAGCTCCTACAATGAGCAGTTCTTC,CASSGGGSSYNEQFF
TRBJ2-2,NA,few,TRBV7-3,TGTGCCAGCAGAAGCCGTACCGGGGAGCTGTTTTTT,CASRSRTGELFF
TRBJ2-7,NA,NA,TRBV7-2,TGTGCCAGCAGCACTACTCCGGGACCATCTTACGAGCAGTACTTC,CASSTTPGPSYEQYF
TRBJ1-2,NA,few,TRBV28,TGTGCCAGCAGTCTATTTAACTATGGCTACACCTTC,CASSLFNYGYTF
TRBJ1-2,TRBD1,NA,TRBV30,TGTGCCTGGAGTGGCAGGGGGCCGGGCTATGGCTACACCTTC,CAWSGRGPGYGYTF
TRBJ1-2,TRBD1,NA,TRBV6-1,TGTGCCAGCCTAGGGACAGGGAGGAACTACGGCTACACCTTC,CASLGTGRNYGYTF
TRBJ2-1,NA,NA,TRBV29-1,TGCAGCGCCCTACGGCAGGGCAATGAGCAGTTCTTC,CSALRQGNEQFF
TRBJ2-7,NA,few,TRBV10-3,TGTGCCATCAGTGAGTCGCTGGATCCTGGGTACTTC,CAISESLDPGYF
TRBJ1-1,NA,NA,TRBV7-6,TGTGCCAGCAGCTCCCGGGTGGAACGCACAGGGGCTTTCTTT,CASSSRVERTGAFF
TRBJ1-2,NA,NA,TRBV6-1,TGTGCCAGCAGTCAACATCCGACCGCAGGGTATGGCTACACCTTC,CASSQHPTAGYGYTF
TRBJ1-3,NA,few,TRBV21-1,TGTGCCAGCAGCAAAAATACTCTCCTCTCTGGAAACACCATATATTTT,CASSKNTLLSGNTIYF
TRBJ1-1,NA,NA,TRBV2,TGTGCCAGCAGTGTGGAAGGGTGGGTTGAGGCTTTCTTT,CASSVEGWVEAFF
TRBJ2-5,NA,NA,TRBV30,TGTGCCTGGAGTCAACTCGGGGACCAGTACTTC,CAWSQLGDQYF
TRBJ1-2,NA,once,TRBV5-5,TGTGCCAGCAGCCCGCTACTGACCGCGAACTATGGCTACACCTTC,CASSPLLTANYGYTF
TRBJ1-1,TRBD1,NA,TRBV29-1,TGCAGCGTAGACCCCGGGACAGGAAAATGGGGCACTGAAGCTTTCTTT,CSVDPGTGKWGTEAFF
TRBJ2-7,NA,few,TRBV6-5,TGTGCCAGCAGTTATGGTTGGGCCCACGAGCAGTACTTC,CASSYGWAHEQYF
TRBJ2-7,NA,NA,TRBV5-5,TGTGCCAGCACCCTCTGGGTCGGGAACGAGCAGTACTTC,CASTLWVGNEQYF
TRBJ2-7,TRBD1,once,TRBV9,TGTGCCAGCAGCGTAGGACAGGGGGTACGCGAGCAGTACTTC,CASSVGQGVREQYF
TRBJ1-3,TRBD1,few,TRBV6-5,TGTGCCAGCAGCAGACAGGGGGCATCTGGAAACACCATATATTTT,CASSRQGASGNTIYF
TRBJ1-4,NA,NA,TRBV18,TGTGCCAGCTCACCAAGGATTGGGGGGGCCGCCCAGGGAACTAATGAAAAACTGTTTTTT,CASSPRIGGAAQGTNEKLFF